The source of this T cell receptor beta chain is a study of cytomegalovirus exposure and HLA in healthy donors. Background on the study: Across some 400 genotyped donors, about 80% landed in the Caucasian-associated ancestry cluster. Study-wide results and caveats: CMV serostatus stood as the only immune exposure information on hand.

The V and J ends lost 3 bases and 2 bases, in that order; junction bases with no gene match: 6. The CDR3 totals 15 residues. CDR1 and CDR2 (germline): SGDLS, YYNGEE. The PCR used 60 Vbeta and 13 Jbeta primers. Clones were read by immunoSEQ multiplex PCR, and TCRdb kept only the in-frame ones, dropping some. The top ten hold about 2.5% of the sample, which has some 98,000 clones, roughly 70% seen once. This clone was counted only a few times. Its antigen is still unknown. Material: PBMCs. This clonotype originated in a middle-aged man in good health and CMV-seronegative. This chain connects TRBV9 to TRBJ2-5, with 8 bases aligning to TRBD1. Here the CDR3 DNA reads TGTGCCAGCAGCGGACCGGACAGGGAACAAGAGACCCAGTACTTC. It is translated as CASSGPDREQETQYF.